A selection of T cell receptor beta chains follows, all from one sample in a study of cytomegalovirus exposure and HLA in healthy donors. Profiled with immunoSEQ multiplex PCR; TCRdb holds only in-frame clones, not every one. The data show 95,000 to 150,000 clones, approximately 70% seen once. The sample was PBMCs. The source of these receptors is a man aged 18-30 years in good health and CMV-seronegative. The CDR3 runs from the conserved cysteine through the conserved F or W. D genes are given only for firm matches. Not all rows give a size; the values are once, few, many and, for expanded clones, a class.

TRBJ2-5 NA TRBV9 15 TRBD1 CASSFRGTGGATQYF TGTGCCAGCAGCTTCAGGGGGACAGGGGGCGCAACCCAGTACTTC
TRBJ1-4 NA TRBV6-6 14 NA CASSYGGQGEKLFF TGTGCCAGCAGTTACGGGGGACAAGGGGAAAAACTGTTTTTT
TRBJ2-7 NA TRBV5-4 14 NA CASSSSIQTYEQYF TGTGCCAGCAGCTCCTCGATCCAAACCTACGAGCAGTACTTC
TRBJ1-2 NA TRBV7-2 13 NA CASSPNRVDGYTF TGTGCCAGCAGCCCTAACAGGGTCGATGGCTACACCTTC
TRBJ1-1 NA TRBV10-3 13 NA CAISEGRATEAFF TGTGCCATCAGTGAGGGGAGAGCCACTGAAGCTTTCTTT
TRBJ1-2 NA TRBV10-3 14 TRBD1 CAINPTGGAGGYTF TGTGCCATCAATCCGACAGGGGGCGCCGGTGGCTACACCTTC
TRBJ2-1 NA TRBV10-1 15 NA CASSEVRGVVNEQFF TGCGCCAGCAGTGAGGTCAGGGGGGTCGTCAATGAGCAGTTCTTC
TRBJ2-5 few TRBV29-1 10 NA CSVSRETQYF TGCAGCGTTTCACGGGAGACCCAGTACTTC
TRBJ2-7 NA TRBV4-1 15 TRBD1 CASSQTRRQGDEQYF TGCGCCAGCAGCCAAACCCGAAGACAGGGGGACGAGCAGTACTTC
TRBJ2-7 NA TRBV15 13 NA CATSRELSYEQYF TGTGCCACCAGCAGAGAACTCTCCTACGAGCAGTACTTC
TRBJ2-1 NA TRBV28 15 TRBD1 CAATRSTGKRNEQFF TGTGCCGCAACCAGGTCGACAGGGAAGCGCAATGAGCAGTTCTTC
TRBJ1-4 NA TRBV5-1 14 TRBD1 CASTLDRVSEKLFF TGCGCCAGCACACTGGACAGGGTATCGGAAAAACTGTTTTTT
TRBJ1-6 few TRBV6-5 15 TRBD1 CASSYSGTGHSPLHF TGTGCCAGCAGTTATTCCGGGACAGGCCATTCACCCCTCCACTTT
TRBJ2-2 NA TRBV7-6 16 TRBD1 CASGSRGQGLTGELFF TGTGCCAGCGGAAGCAGGGGACAGGGCTTGACCGGGGAGCTGTTTTTT
TRBJ2-5 NA TRBV15 16 TRBD2 CATSRVSSGRGETQYF TGTGCCACCAGCAGAGTTTCTAGCGGGAGGGGAGAGACCCAGTACTTC
TRBJ1-3 NA TRBV13 16 NA CASSLVTGSTGNTIYF TGTGCCAGCAGCTTAGTGACAGGTTCTACCGGAAACACCATATATTTT
TRBJ2-1 NA TRBV6-5 15 NA CASSSTGGLYNEQFF TGTGCCAGCAGCTCAACGGGTGGTTTATACAATGAGCAGTTCTTC
TRBJ2-5 NA TRBV7-9 14 TRBD1 CASSLTGAKETQYF TGTGCCAGCAGCTTAACAGGGGCAAAAGAGACCCAGTACTTC
TRBJ2-7 few TRBV6-5 13 TRBD1 CASSFTGGYEQYF TGTGCCAGCAGTTTCACAGGGGGGTACGAGCAGTACTTC
TRBJ2-2 NA TRBV9 16 NA CASSQDVFRADGELFF TGTGCCAGCAGCCAAGACGTGTTCAGGGCGGACGGGGAGCTGTTTTTT
TRBJ2-7 NA TRBV7-9 13 NA CASSLATGGEQYF TGTGCCAGCAGCTTAGCGACGGGTGGCGAGCAGTACTTC
TRBJ2-7 few TRBV27 15 TRBD1 CASSWDSLSSYEQYF TGTGCCAGCAGTTGGGACAGCCTCAGCTCCTACGAGCAGTACTTC
TRBJ2-7 NA TRBV11-2 15 NA CASSPTLGLLGEQYF TGTGCCAGCAGCCCGACCTTGGGGCTGCTTGGAGAGCAGTACTTC
TRBJ2-7 once TRBV14 16 TRBD2 CASSQDRGGRSYEQYF TGTGCCAGCAGCCAAGATCGGGGGGGCCGCTCCTACGAGCAGTACTTC
TRBJ1-5 NA TRBV25-1 12 NA CASSIGSQPQHF TGTGCCAGCAGTATAGGGAGTCAGCCCCAGCATTTT
TRBJ1-5 NA TRBV29-1 13 TRBD1 CSVADRATGPQHF TGCAGCGTGGCTGACAGGGCGACCGGGCCCCAGCATTTT
TRBJ2-3 once TRBV29-1 12 NA CSAQAGTDTQYF TGCAGCGCCCAAGCGGGCACAGATACGCAGTATTTT
TRBJ2-6 NA TRBV25-1 17 NA CASSGSGAVRGANVLTF TGTGCCAGCAGTGGCTCAGGGGCGGTCAGGGGGGCCAACGTCCTGACTTTC
TRBJ1-2 NA TRBV19 13 TRBD1 CASSGQGGYGYTF TGTGCCAGTAGCGGACAGGGGGGCTATGGCTACACCTTC
TRBJ2-5 NA TRBV7-9 13 NA CASSLIATETQYF TGTGCCAGCAGCTTAATAGCTACAGAGACCCAGTACTTC
TRBJ2-6 NA TRBV9 18 TRBD2 CASSVGRDKSSGANVLTF TGTGCCAGCAGCGTCGGGAGGGACAAGAGCTCTGGGGCCAACGTCCTGACTTTC
TRBJ2-5 NA TRBV5-6 14 TRBD2 CASSPWTREETQYF TGTGCCAGCAGCCCGTGGACTAGGGAAGAGACCCAGTACTTC
TRBJ1-3 NA TRBV2 16 NA CASSKSLPGSGNTIYF TGTGCCAGCAGTAAAAGCCTCCCGGGCTCTGGAAACACCATATATTTT
TRBJ2-1 NA TRBV7-2 14 NA CASSPHQQGFGQFF TGTGCCAGCAGCCCGCACCAACAGGGTTTCGGGCAGTTCTTC
TRBJ1-1 NA TRBV5-6 15 TRBD1 CPSSLQGRLNTEAFF TGTCCCAGCAGTTTACAGGGGCGTCTGAACACTGAAGCTTTCTTT
TRBJ2-1 NA TRBV7-3 15 NA CASSFGQSSYNEQFF TGTGCCAGCAGCTTCGGACAGAGCTCCTACAATGAGCAGTTCTTC
TRBJ2-1 NA TRBV7-2 19 TRBD2 CASSFSFTSGRAMYNEQFF TGTGCCAGCAGCTTCTCCTTTACTAGCGGGAGGGCAATGTACAATGAGCAGTTCTTC
TRBJ1-1 few TRBV28 16 NA CASSLPEGRGITEAFF TGTGCCAGCAGTCTCCCAGAAGGCAGGGGTATTACTGAAGCTTTCTTT
TRBJ2-7 few TRBV6-1 14 NA CASSEAVVGYEQYF TGTGCCAGCAGTGAAGCGGTAGTCGGCTACGAGCAGTACTTC
TRBJ1-1 NA TRBV7-9 14 NA CASSFFTVNTEAFF TGTGCCAGCAGCTTCTTTACGGTGAACACTGAAGCTTTCTTT
TRBJ2-1 NA TRBV30 15 TRBD2 CAWSVGLGGNDEQFF TGTGCCTGGAGTGTCGGACTAGGTGGTAACGATGAGCAGTTCTTC
TRBJ2-2 NA TRBV5-1 16 TRBD2 CASSLLAGTDTGELFF TGCGCCAGCAGCTTGCTAGCGGGGACTGACACCGGGGAGCTGTTTTTT
TRBJ2-7 NA TRBV4-1 13 NA CASSQSPSLEQYF TGCGCCAGCAGCCAGTCCCCCTCACTCGAGCAGTACTTC
TRBJ2-7 NA TRBV7-4 14 TRBD1 CASSRRQGSYEQYF TGTGCCAGCAGCCGGCGACAGGGTTCCTACGAGCAGTACTTC
TRBJ1-6 NA TRBV6-6 14 NA CASSYDIPSSPLHF TGTGCCAGCAGTTACGACATTCCTTCTTCACCCCTCCACTTT
TRBJ1-5 NA TRBV11-3 17 NA CASSPVEGGFSNQPQHF TGTGCCAGCAGCCCCGTCGAGGGCGGATTTAGCAATCAGCCCCAGCATTTT
TRBJ2-1 NA TRBV27 14 NA CASSLVRSYNEQFF TGTGCCAGCAGTTTAGTTCGGTCTTACAATGAGCAGTTCTTC
TRBJ2-2 NA TRBV5-4 14 NA CASSLPTDSGELFF TGTGCCAGCAGCTTGCCAACTGATAGCGGGGAGCTGTTTTTT
TRBJ1-2 NA TRBV7-9 16 TRBD1 CASSLPTTGMRSGYTF TGTGCCAGCAGCTTACCCACGACAGGGATGAGGTCTGGCTACACCTTC
TRBJ1-6 NA TRBV7-6 13 NA CASSLLSGPPLHF TGTGCCAGCAGCTTACTTTCTGGGCCACCCCTCCACTTT
TRBJ2-7 NA TRBV5-4 15 TRBD2 CASSLRLAGTYEQYF TGTGCCAGCAGCTTACGGCTAGCGGGGACGTACGAGCAGTACTTC
TRBJ2-3 once TRBV9 15 TRBD2 CASSVVELAGDTQYF TGTGCCAGCAGCGTAGTCGAACTAGCGGGAGATACGCAGTATTTT
TRBJ2-5 NA TRBV6-5 14 NA CASSYFRGQETQYF TGTGCCAGCAGTTACTTTCGGGGTCAAGAGACCCAGTACTTC
TRBJ1-1 NA TRBV27 15 TRBD1 CASSFTGAWNTEAFF TGTGCCAGCAGTTTCACAGGGGCTTGGAACACTGAAGCTTTCTTT
TRBJ1-1 few TRBV25-1 16 TRBD1 CASTPGTGDGNTEAFF TGTGCCAGCACCCCCGGGACAGGGGACGGGAACACTGAAGCTTTCTTT